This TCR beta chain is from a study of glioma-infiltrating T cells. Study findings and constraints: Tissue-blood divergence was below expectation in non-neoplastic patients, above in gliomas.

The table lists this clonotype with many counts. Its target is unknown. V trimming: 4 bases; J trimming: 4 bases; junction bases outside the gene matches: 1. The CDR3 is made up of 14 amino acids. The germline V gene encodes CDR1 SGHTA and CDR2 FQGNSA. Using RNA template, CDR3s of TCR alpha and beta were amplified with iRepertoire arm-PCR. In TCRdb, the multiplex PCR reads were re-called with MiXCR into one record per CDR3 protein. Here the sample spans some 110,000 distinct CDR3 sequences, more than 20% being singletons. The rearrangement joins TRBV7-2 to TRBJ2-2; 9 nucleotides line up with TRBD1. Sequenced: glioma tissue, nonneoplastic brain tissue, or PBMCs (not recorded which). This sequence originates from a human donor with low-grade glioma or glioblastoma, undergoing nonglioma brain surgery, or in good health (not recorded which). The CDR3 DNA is TGTGCCAGCAGCTGGACAGGGGTCACCGGGGAGCTGTTTTTT. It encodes CASSWTGVTGELFF.